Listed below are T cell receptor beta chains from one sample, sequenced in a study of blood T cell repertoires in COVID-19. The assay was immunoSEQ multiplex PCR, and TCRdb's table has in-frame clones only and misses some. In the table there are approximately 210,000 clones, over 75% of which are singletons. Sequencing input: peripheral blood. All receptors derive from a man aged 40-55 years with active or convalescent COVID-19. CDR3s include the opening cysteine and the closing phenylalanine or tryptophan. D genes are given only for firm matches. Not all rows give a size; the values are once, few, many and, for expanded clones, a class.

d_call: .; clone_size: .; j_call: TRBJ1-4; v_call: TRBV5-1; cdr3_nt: TGCGCCAGCAGCCCCACGGCAACTAATGAAAAACTGTTTTTT; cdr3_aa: CASSPTATNEKLFF
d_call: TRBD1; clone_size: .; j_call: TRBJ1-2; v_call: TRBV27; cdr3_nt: TGTGCCAGCAGTAACAGGGGGTACTATGGCTACACCTTC; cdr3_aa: CASSNRGYYGYTF
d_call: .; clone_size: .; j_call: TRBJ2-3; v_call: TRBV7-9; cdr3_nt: TGTGCCAGCAGCCAGTGGACACCACCAGTGGATACGCAGTATTTT; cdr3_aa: CASSQWTPPVDTQYF
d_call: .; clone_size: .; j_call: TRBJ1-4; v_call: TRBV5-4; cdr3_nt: TGTGCCAGCAGCTTCCGACAGGCAACTAATGAAAAACTGTTTTTT; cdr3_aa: CASSFRQATNEKLFF
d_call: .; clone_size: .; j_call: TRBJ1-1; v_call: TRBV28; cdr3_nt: TGTGCCAGCAGCCCACGACAGGAAGGGACTGAAGCTTTCTTT; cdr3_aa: CASSPRQEGTEAFF
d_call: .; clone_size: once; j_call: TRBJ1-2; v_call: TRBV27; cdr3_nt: TGTGCCAGCAGTTTCGCAGGGGCCTTCTATGGCTACACCTTC; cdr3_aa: CASSFAGAFYGYTF
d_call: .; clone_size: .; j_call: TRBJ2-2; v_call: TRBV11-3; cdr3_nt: TGTGCCAGCAGCCCATTTCGACAGGACTCGAACACCGGGGAGCTGTTTTTT; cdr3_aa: CASSPFRQDSNTGELFF
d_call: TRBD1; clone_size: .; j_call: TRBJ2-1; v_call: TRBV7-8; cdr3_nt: TGTGCCAGCAGCTTCCGACAGGGGCCTAAGATAAATGAGCAGTTCTTC; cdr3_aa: CASSFRQGPKINEQFF
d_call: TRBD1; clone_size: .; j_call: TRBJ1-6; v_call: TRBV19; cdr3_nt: TGTGCCAGTAGTATGGGACAGGGGAATTCACCCCTCCACTTT; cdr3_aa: CASSMGQGNSPLHF
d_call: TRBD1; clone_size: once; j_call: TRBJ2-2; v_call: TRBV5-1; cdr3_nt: TGCGCCAGCAGCTTGTGGGACAGGGGGACCTCCAACACCGGGGAGCTGTTTTTT; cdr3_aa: CASSLWDRGTSNTGELFF
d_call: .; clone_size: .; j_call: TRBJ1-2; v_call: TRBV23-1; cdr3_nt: TGCGCCAGCAGCCCTACCACGACAGCTAACTATGGCTACACCTTC; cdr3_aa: CASSPTTTANYGYTF
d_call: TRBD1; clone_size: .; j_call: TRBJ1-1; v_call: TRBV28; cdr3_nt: TGTGCCAGCAGTTCCTCGACAGGGACGGTTAACACTGAAGCTTTCTTT; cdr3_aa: CASSSSTGTVNTEAFF
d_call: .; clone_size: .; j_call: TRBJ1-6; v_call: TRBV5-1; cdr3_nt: TGCGCCAGCAGCCCCGCCAGGTCCGACTCACCCCTCCACTTT; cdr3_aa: CASSPARSDSPLHF
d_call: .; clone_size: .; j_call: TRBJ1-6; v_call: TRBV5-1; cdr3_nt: TGCGCCAGCAGCTTGGTACAGGTTAATTCACCCCTCCACTTT; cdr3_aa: CASSLVQVNSPLHF
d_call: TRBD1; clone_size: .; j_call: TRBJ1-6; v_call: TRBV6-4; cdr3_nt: TGTGCCAGCAGAGGAGAGACAGGGCCCCTCCACTTT; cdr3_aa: CASRGETGPLHF
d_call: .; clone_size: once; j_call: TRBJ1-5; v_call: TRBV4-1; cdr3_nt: TGCGCCAGCAGCCAAGATATCGGTCGCAATCAGCCCCAGCATTTT; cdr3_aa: CASSQDIGRNQPQHF
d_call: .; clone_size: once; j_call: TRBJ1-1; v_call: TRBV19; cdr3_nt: TGTGCCAGTAGTATAAACAGAAACACTGAAGCTTTCTTT; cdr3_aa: CASSINRNTEAFF
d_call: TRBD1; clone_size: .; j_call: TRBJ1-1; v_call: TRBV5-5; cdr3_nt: TGTGCCAGCAGCTTCGACAGGGGAAACACTGAAGCTTTCTTT; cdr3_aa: CASSFDRGNTEAFF
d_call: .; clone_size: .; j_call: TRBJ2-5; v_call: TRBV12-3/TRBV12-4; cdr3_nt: TGTGCCAGCAGTTTCCGTGAAGAGACCCAGTACTTC; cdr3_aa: CASSFREETQYF
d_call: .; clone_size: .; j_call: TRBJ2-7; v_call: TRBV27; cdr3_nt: TGTGCCAGCAGTTTTTTCCAGGGTGGCGAGCAGTACTTC; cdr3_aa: CASSFFQGGEQYF
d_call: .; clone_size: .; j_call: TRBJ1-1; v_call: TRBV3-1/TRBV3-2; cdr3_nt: TGTGCCAGCAGCCCCTCGGTTACCAACACTGAAGCTTTCTTT; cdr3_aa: CASSPSVTNTEAFF
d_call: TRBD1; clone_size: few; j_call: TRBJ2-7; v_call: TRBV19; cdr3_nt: TGTGCCAGTACCTCCGGGACAGGAGACTACGAGCAGTACTTC; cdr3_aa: CASTSGTGDYEQYF
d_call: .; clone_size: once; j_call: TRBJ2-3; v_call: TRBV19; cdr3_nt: TGTGCCAGTAGCAGGGGTACGTCAGCAGATACGCAGTATTTT; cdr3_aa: CASSRGTSADTQYF
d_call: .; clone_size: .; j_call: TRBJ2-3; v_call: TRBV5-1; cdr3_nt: TGCGCCAGCAGCTTGTCGTCAGGGAGCACAGATACGCAGTATTTT; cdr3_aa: CASSLSSGSTDTQYF
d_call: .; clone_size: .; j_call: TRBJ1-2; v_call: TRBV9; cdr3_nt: TGTGCCAGCAGCGTCGAGGACAGATTTTATGGCTACACCTTC; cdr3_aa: CASSVEDRFYGYTF
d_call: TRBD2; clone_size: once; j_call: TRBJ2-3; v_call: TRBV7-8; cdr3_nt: TGTGCCAGCAGCTTAGGGACCTACTTCGGCGGGGGATCAGATACGCAGTATTTT; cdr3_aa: CASSLGTYFGGGSDTQYF
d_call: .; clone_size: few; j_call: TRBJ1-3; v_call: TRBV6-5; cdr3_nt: TGTGCCAGCAGCCTCGACCCTGCGGGAGGAAACACCATATATTTT; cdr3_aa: CASSLDPAGGNTIYF
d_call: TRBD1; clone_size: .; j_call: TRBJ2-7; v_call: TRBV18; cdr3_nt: TGTGCCAGCTCACCAAACACCGGGACAGCCTCCTACGAGCAGTACTTC; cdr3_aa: CASSPNTGTASYEQYF
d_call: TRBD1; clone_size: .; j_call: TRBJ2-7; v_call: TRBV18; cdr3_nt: TGTGCCAGCTCACCCCTAGGACAGGGGACTTCCTACGAGCAGTACTTC; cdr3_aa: CASSPLGQGTSYEQYF